What follows are 26 T cell receptor beta chains derived from one specimen sequenced in a study of blood T cells in healthy people across ages. Sample-barcoded 5' priming and a J-beta primer mix drove a second PCR of about 6 to 12 cycles. TCRdb redid the calling of the 5' RACE reads with MiXCR, one entry per CDR3 protein. The table lists 800,000 or so distinct CDR3 sequences, 62% of them singletons, with around 30% in the top ten. Sequenced input: blood. The source of these receptors is a man aged 30 to 45 in good health.

This clonotype came up a few times. At one end, the junction sequence differs from germline, possibly due to a read error. DNA for the CDR3: TGTGTCAGCAGCCAAGATCAAAGCGGGGGGACCCTCTCCTACAATGAGCAGTTCTTC. Translation gives CVSSQDQSGGTLSYNEQFF. This chain uses TRBV4-2 with TRBJ2-1; TRBD2 aligns across 9 bases. The CDR3 sequence is 19 residues long. Germline CDR1 is LGHNA and CDR2 is YNFKEQ.

The V gene is TRBV10-3, the J gene TRBJ2-1; 7 bases align to TRBD2. Unmatched junction bases numbered 7, after V lost 3 bases and J lost 8 bases. Germline V gives CDR1 ENHRY, CDR2 SYGVKD. The CDR3 is made up of 14 amino acids. CDR3 in amino acids: CAISDRTRGDEQFF. CDR3 DNA: TGTGCCATCAGTGACAGGACTAGAGGCGATGAGCAGTTCTTC.

This clonotype has more than one count but fewer than ten. Its ends do not fully match the called genes, so a read error is possible. This sequence joins TRBV28 and TRBJ2-5; 10 bases line up with TRBD1. The CDR3 length is 15 residues. In germline, CDR1 is MDHEN, CDR2 SYDVKM. DNA for the CDR3: TGTGCCAGCAGTCTAGGGACAGGGGACCAGGAGACCCAGTACTTC. It specifies CASSLGTGDQETQYF.

This clonotype appeared many times. The chain couples TRBV29-1 to TRBJ2-1; D gene unclear. Germline V gene data show CDR1 as SQVTM and CDR2 as ANQGSEA. The ends were cut back, 2 bases at V and 0 bases at J, with 11 bases in the middle. CDR3 length equals 15 residues. The CDR3 here is CSVEIWDSSYNEQFF. The CDR3 DNA sequence: TGCAGCGTTGAAATTTGGGATAGCTCCTACAATGAGCAGTTCTTC.

As concerns this clonotype: At one boundary the junction diverges from the germline segment, which might be a read error. The V gene is TRBV7-7, the J gene TRBJ2-1, with D possibly TRBD2 on 5 matching bases. This CDR3 region has 15 residues. Germline lookup yields CDR1 SSHAT and CDR2 FNYEAQ (reference sequence). This CDR3 is CASSLDPGIYNEQFF. In DNA form, the CDR3 reads TGTGCTAGCAGCTTAGATCCGGGGATCTACAATGAGCAGTTCTTC.

This clonotype was detected once. The J gene is TRBJ1-2, the V gene TRBV4-2, with a weak D call TRBD1 (6 bases). V was trimmed by 0 bases and J by 3 bases, leaving 11 bases between them. Germline CDR1 reads LGHNA; CDR2 reads YNFKEQ. The CDR3 loop spans 15 amino acids. The CDR3 region is CASSQDTQGYYGYTF. CDR3 DNA sequence: TGTGCCAGCAGCCAAGACACACAGGGATACTATGGCTACACCTTC.

The gene calls are TRBV9 and TRBJ1-1, with 8 bases aligning to TRBD1. In germline, CDR1 is SGDLS, CDR2 YYNGEE. The J segment lost 4 bases and the V segment lost 3 bases, leaving 5 bases of the junction unmatched. The CDR3 loop spans 14 amino acids. CDR3 amino acids: CASSAYRGTTEAFF. CDR3 coding DNA: TGTGCCAGCAGCGCGTACAGGGGGACCACTGAAGCTTTCTTT.

This clonotype has ten or more counts. The rearrangement joins TRBV20-1 to TRBJ2-7; unclear D gene. The CDR3 runs to 12 residues. Germline V CDR1 and CDR2: DFQATT, SNEGSKA (reference sequence). V lost 5 bases to trimming and J lost 2 bases, with 10 bases between them. CDR3 DNA sequence: TGCAGTGCTTCGGAGTCGACCTACGAGCAGTACTTC. Translation gives CSASESTYEQYF.

The chain recombines TRBV6-5 with TRBJ2-4, with TRBD2 matching over 11 bases. The tail of the sequence fits TRBJ2-5 better, so the J call may be wrong. This CDR3 spans 15 amino acids. Germline CDR1 and CDR2: MNHEY and SVGAGI. This chain's CDR3 is CASSSSGGFQETQYF. The CDR3 DNA reads TGTGCCAGCAGCTCTAGCGGGGGGTTCCAAGAGACCCAGTACTTC.

The chain couples TRBV5-5 to TRBJ2-3; D might be TRBD1 (6 bases). Deletions cut 4 bases from V and 2 bases from J, with 17 bases between. The CDR3 loop spans 16 amino acids. Germline CDR1 is SGHKS and CDR2 is YYEKEE (reference sequence). The CDR3 coding sequence is TGTGCCAGCAGCCAAAGACGGACAGCCTACACAGATACGCAGTATTTT. As protein: CASSQRRTAYTDTQYF. Combining the CDR3 with reference TRBV5-5 and TRBJ2-3 gives the whole variable domain DAGVTQSPTHLIKTRGQQVTLRCSPISGHKSVSWYQQVLGQGPQFIFQYYEKEERGRGNFPDRFSARQFPNYSSELNVNALLLGDSALYLCASSQRRTAYTDTQYFGPGTRLTVL.

This chain joins TRBV6-5 and TRBJ1-2; TRBD1 might be the D (5 bases). Germline values: CDR1 MNHEY, CDR2 SVGAGI. The V and J ends lost 6 bases and 2 bases respectively, with 10 bases between them. The CDR3 has 13 amino acids. Here the CDR3 DNA reads TGTGCCAGCAGCCGGACACTCAACTATGGCTACACCTTC. Amino acids: CASSRTLNYGYTF.

CDR3 loop: CSVDQQGANEQYF. The CDR3 DNA is TGCAGCGTTGATCAACAGGGGGCAAACGAGCAGTACTTC. V is TRBV29-1 and J is TRBJ2-7; 9 nucleotides line up with TRBD1. Germline CDR1 reads SQVTM; CDR2 reads ANQGSEA. The CDR3 runs to 13 residues. Losses at the gene ends were 3 bases for V and 5 bases for J; bases not matched to a gene: 5.

This sequence joins TRBV6-5 and TRBJ1-1, with no clear D. This CDR3 has 14 residues. V gave up 5 bases and J gave up 4 bases, with 14 bases separating them. Germline CDR1 is MNHEY and CDR2 is SVGAGI. In DNA, the CDR3 is TGTGCCAGCAGTGGCTCGACCCCGGCCACTGAAGCTTTCTTT. This sequence encodes CASSGSTPATEAFF.

The V call is TRBV3-1, the J call TRBJ2-6, with unresolved D. The length of the CDR3 is 17 residues. V dropped 1 base and J dropped 2 bases, with 12 bases sitting between them. CDR1 and CDR2 from the germline V gene are LGHDT and YNNKEL (reference sequence). The DNA for the CDR3 is TGTGCCAGCAGCCAAGCCTGGCGGTCGACTGGGGCCAACGTCCTGACTTTC. Protein sequence: CASSQAWRSTGANVLTF.

On this clonotype: No DNA is shown, since the ends of the CDR3 on it are uncertain; the CDR3 is the one TCRdb lists. V and J are TRBV21-1 and TRBJ2-7; TRBD1 is the table's D call and was not checked against the DNA. TRBV21-1 is a listed pseudogene. Counting both end residues, the CDR3 totals 16 amino acids. The CDR3 sequence is CASSRFGTGSRYEQYF.

This sequence joins TRBV4-3 and TRBJ2-7, with 11 positions matching TRBD1. The CDR3 is made up of 15 amino acids. Trimming cost V 3 bases and J 2 bases; bases outside gene matches: 3. From germline, CDR1 is LGHNA and CDR2 YSLEER. CDR3 in amino acids: CASSQGTGGPYEQYF. In DNA, the CDR3 is TGCGCCAGCAGCCAGGGGACAGGGGGACCCTACGAGCAGTACTTC.

The rearrangement joins TRBV28 to TRBJ2-5, with D possibly matching TRBD2 (5 bases). The CDR3 loop spans 14 amino acids. With 8 bases removed from V and 2 bases from J, the gap between germline ends came to 15 bases. Germline V gives CDR1 MDHEN, CDR2 SYDVKM. This CDR3 reads CASAFPGVQETQYF. The CDR3 DNA is TGTGCCAGCGCGTTTCCCGGGGTACAAGAGACCCAGTACTTC.

This clonotype turned up a few times. The chain uses TRBV11-2 and TRBJ2-3; 14 bases fit TRBD2. CDR1 SGHAT and CDR2 FQNNGV come from the germline V gene. The CDR3 loop spans 16 amino acids. The J segment lost 4 bases and the V segment lost 6 bases, leaving 6 bases of the junction unmatched. The CDR3 loop is CASSSRLAGGSDTQYF. CDR3 in DNA: TGTGCCAGCAGTTCGAGACTAGCGGGGGGGTCAGATACGCAGTATTTT.

In its sample, this clonotype was seen once. The chain couples TRBV20-1 to TRBJ2-7; the D gene is possibly TRBD1 (6 bases). In germline, CDR1 is DFQATT, CDR2 SNEGSKA (reference sequence). Trimming shortened V by 3 bases and J by 7 bases, and 19 bases separated the two germline ends. The CDR3 totals 14 residues. The CDR3 loop is CSASEDSFYNEQYF. The CDR3 DNA reads TGCAGTGCTAGTGAGGACAGCTTTTACAATGAGCAGTACTTC.

This clonotype has only a few counts. The chain recombines TRBV7-2 with TRBJ2-4; 8 nucleotides match TRBD2. Germline values: CDR1 SGHTA, CDR2 FQGNSA. The junction had 15 bases not matched to a gene; V was cut back by 5 bases and J by 3 bases. This CDR3 spans 18 amino acids. In nucleotides, the CDR3 is TGTGCCAGCAGCCATGGGGGGGCGGGGGGTTTAGGCAAAAACATTCAGTACTTC. Amino acids: CASSHGGAGGLGKNIQYF.

The CDR3 DNA reads as TGTGCCAGCAGTTTAACGGGGCCCGGTGGCTACAATGAGCAGTTCTTC. The encoded protein is CASSLTGPGGYNEQFF. The V call is TRBV12-3 or TRBV12-4, the J call TRBJ2-1, with D possibly being TRBD1 or TRBD2 (5 bases each). This CDR3 is built from 16 residues. Trimming removed 2 bases at V and 3 bases at J, with 14 bases between.

This chain uses TRBV6-2 or TRBV6-3 with TRBJ2-3; D is possibly TRBD1 (6 bases). The V and J ends lost 7 bases and 6 bases respectively, with 17 bases between them. The CDR3 consists of 14 residues. Germline V gene data show CDR1 as MNHEY and CDR2 as SVGEGT. The CDR3 DNA reads TGTGCCAGCACTAGCAGGGGAAAGTGGGATACGCAGTATTTT. Protein: CASTSRGKWDTQYF.

This chain links TRBV18 with TRBJ2-3; 7 bases fit TRBD1. The J segment lost 5 bases and the V segment lost 3 bases, leaving 8 bases of the junction unmatched. The CDR3 is made up of 15 amino acids. Germline V gene sequence: CDR1 KGHSH, CDR2 LQKENI. Here the CDR3 DNA reads TGTGCCAGCTCACCCGCCGAGGGGGCGAGAGATACGCAGTATTTT. Protein sequence: CASSPAEGARDTQYF. Based on the CDR3 plus reference TRBV18 and TRBJ2-3, the full variable domain is NAGVMQNPRHLVRRRGQEARLRCSPMKGHSHVYWYRQLPEEGLKFMVYLQKENIIDESGMPKERFSAEFPKEGPSILRIQQVVRGDSAAYFCASSPAEGARDTQYFGPGTRLTVL.

This chain uses TRBV10-3 with TRBJ1-5; a possible D gene is TRBD1 (6 bases). V lost 3 bases to trimming and J lost 2 bases, with 17 bases between them. CDR1 and CDR2 (germline): ENHRY, SYGVKD. The CDR3 spans 17 residues. CDR3 bases: TGTGCCATCAGTGACCCCTCGACAGGTTGGGGCAATCAGCCCCAGCATTTT. Translated, it gives CAISDPSTGWGNQPQHF.

The chain joins TRBV14 to TRBJ2-1; possible D gene TRBD1, 5 bases. From germline, CDR1 is SGHDN and CDR2 FVKESK. The CDR3 loop spans 18 amino acids. V lost 4 bases to trimming and J lost 0 bases, with 19 bases between them. The CDR3 region is CASSRYVGPTSSYNEQFF. The CDR3 DNA sequence: TGTGCCAGCAGCCGCTATGTGGGGCCCACGAGCTCCTACAATGAGCAGTTCTTC.

This sequence joins TRBV12-3 or TRBV12-4 and TRBJ1-5; D remains unclear. The ends were cut back, 6 bases at V and 3 bases at J, with 15 bases in the middle. The CDR3 consists of 15 residues. The CDR3, as DNA: TGTGCCAGCAGCCCTGGTGGGCAGCCCAATCAGCCCCAGCATTTT. Translating gives CASSPGGQPNQPQHF.